The sequence of this T cell receptor (beta chain) was determined in a study of beta chain features in type 1 diabetes. The study, taken as a whole, reports: Type 1 diabetes patients had moderately but significantly shorter TCRB CDR3s in all four CD4+ subsets. VDJ junctions from type 1 diabetes patients carried fewer insertions and larger deletions.

This clone was seen more than once but under ten times. The antigen is not known. Deletions cut 4 bases from V and 5 bases from J, with 12 bases between. The V gene's germline CDR1 is SGHRS and CDR2 YFSETQ. This CDR3 has 14 residues. Researchers reported sorting CD4+ naive, central memory, regulatory and stem cell-like memory cells via CD45RO/CCR7/CD25/CD127/CD95/CD27. As every portion of the isolated RNA was reverse transcribed, the sequencing read expressed TCRB transcripts. The repertoire was sequenced with immunoSEQ multiplex PCR; TCRdb's copy has only in-frame clones and lacks some. The sample holds 400,000 or so clones, around 13% seen once.

J is TRBJ2-2 and V is TRBV5-1; maybe TRBD2 (5 bases). Specimen: naive CD4+ T cells from blood. The sequence was obtained from a woman between 18 and 29 years old with type 1 diabetes. The chain's CDR3 is CASSTGKVTGELFF. Here the CDR3 DNA reads TGCGCCAGCAGCACCGGGAAGGTTACCGGGGAGCTGTTTTTT.